The clone carrying this T cell receptor (beta chain) was found many times. What it binds is not known. As for time point: newly diagnosed GD, antithyroid drugs for less than 3 months. There was RNA extracted from PBMCs, and the TCR library was made from it. This sample is drawn from a study of regulatory T cells in long-lasting Graves disease. The germline V gene has CDR1 SQVTM and CDR2 ANQGSEA. The CDR3 loop spans 14 amino acids. Trimming cost V 4 bases and J 0 bases, with 12 bases left between them. Study-wide results and limits: Among samples with persistent disease, TRBV28, TRBJ1-2 and TRBJ2-5 were favored.

iRepertoire HTBI primers and Arm-PCR of CDR3 regions built TCR beta libraries. TCRdb reanalysed the multiplex PCR reads using MiXCR and keeps one entry per CDR3 protein. Of around 400,000 distinct CDR3 sequences listed, roughly a sixth are singletons. Material: peripheral blood mononuclear cells (PBMCs), obtained at new diagnosis, from a patient treated with antithyroid drugs. The receptor was derived from a female donor with Graves disease. The chain uses TRBV29-1 and TRBJ1-1, with D perhaps matching TRBD1 (5 bases). Here the CDR3 reads CSVGGRYMNTEAFF. CDR3 in DNA: TGCAGCGTTGGGGGACGGTATATGAACACTGAAGCTTTCTTT.